Many counts were recorded for the clone carrying this T cell receptor (beta chain). Its antigen is undetermined. This beta chain represents an off-target read in a library built for alpha chains; its size is of limited meaning. This record comes from a study of spatial heterogeneity in lung cancer. Whole-study results and caveats: Tumor mutation count correlated with how many alpha and beta TCRs expanded intratumorally.

TCRdb re-called the 5' RACE reads with MiXCR, one entry per CDR3 protein. The table has about 18,000 distinct CDR3 sequences, around a tenth seen once. Time point given: sample taken at primary tumor resection. The authors sequenced whole RNA from tumor, nontumor lung or frozen PBMC without sorting. Specimen: lung tumor tissue, collected at surgery. The origin of this receptor is a female donor with early-stage non-small cell lung cancer.

CDR3: CASKAEYNEQFF. The CDR3, as DNA: TGTGCCAGCAAAGCGGAGTACAATGAGCAGTTCTTC. This rearrangement joins TRBV6-5 to TRBJ2-1, with D maybe TRBD2 (5 bases). V lost 7 bases and J lost 4, with 8 bases in between. The CDR3 covers 12 residues. CDR1 and CDR2 from the germline V gene are MNHEY and SVGAGI.